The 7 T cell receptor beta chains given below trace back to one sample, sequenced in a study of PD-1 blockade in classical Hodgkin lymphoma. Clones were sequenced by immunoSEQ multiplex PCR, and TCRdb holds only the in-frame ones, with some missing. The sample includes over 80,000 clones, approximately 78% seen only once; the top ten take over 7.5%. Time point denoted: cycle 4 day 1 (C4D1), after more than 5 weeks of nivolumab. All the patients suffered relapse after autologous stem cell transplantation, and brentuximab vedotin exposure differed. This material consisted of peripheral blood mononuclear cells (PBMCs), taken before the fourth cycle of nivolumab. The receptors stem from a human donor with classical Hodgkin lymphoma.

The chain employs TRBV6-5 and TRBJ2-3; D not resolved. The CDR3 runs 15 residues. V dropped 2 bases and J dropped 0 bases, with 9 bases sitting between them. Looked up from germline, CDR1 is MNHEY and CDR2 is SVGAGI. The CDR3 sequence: CASSYKGTSTDTQYF. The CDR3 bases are TGTGCCAGCAGTTACAAGGGAACAAGCACAGATACGCAGTATTTT.

CDR3 DNA sequence: TGTGCCAGCAGTGACGCTAGCGGGTTAAGCTCCTACGAGCAGTACTTC. Its protein is CASSDASGLSSYEQYF. The chain links TRBV6-4 to TRBJ2-7; TRBD2 agrees at 8 bases. V lost 2 bases to trimming and J lost 0 bases; unmatched junction nucleotides: 6. The CDR3 spans 16 residues. Per the germline V gene, CDR1 is MRHNA and CDR2 is SNTAGT.

The CDR3 reads CASSPRTGQGYEQYF. The CDR3 bases are TGTGCCAGTAGTCCCCGGACAGGGCAGGGCTACGAGCAGTACTTC. The chain uses TRBV19 and TRBJ2-7; 8 positions match TRBD1. The CDR3 extends over 15 amino acids. Germline trimming cut 5 bases from V and 3 bases from J; bases unmatched to any gene: 9. Germline CDR1 and CDR2: LNHDA and SQIVND (reference sequence).

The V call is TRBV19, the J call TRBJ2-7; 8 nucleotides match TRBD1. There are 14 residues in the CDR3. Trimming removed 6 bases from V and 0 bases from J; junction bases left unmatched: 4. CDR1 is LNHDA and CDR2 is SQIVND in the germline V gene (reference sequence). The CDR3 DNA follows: TGTGCCAGTAGGTTGACAGGGGACTCCTACGAGCAGTACTTC. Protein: CASRLTGDSYEQYF.

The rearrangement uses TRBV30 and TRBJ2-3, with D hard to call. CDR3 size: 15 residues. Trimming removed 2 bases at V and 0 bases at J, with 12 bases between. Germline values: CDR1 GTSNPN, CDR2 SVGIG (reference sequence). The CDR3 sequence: CAWSNGRPSTDTQYF. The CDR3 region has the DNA TGTGCCTGGAGTAACGGACGGCCTAGCACAGATACGCAGTATTTT.

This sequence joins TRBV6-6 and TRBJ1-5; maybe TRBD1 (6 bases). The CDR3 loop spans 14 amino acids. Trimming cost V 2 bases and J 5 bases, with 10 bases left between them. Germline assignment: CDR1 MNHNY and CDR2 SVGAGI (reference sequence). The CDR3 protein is CASSYLSGDQPQHF. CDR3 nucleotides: TGTGCCAGCAGTTACCTCTCAGGGGATCAGCCCCAGCATTTT.

The CDR3 DNA follows: TGTGCCTGGAGTTCATTGGGGACTGAAGCTTTCTTT. Its protein product is CAWSSLGTEAFF. The J gene is TRBJ1-1, the V gene TRBV30; D gene ambiguous. Germline V gene sequence: CDR1 GTSNPN, CDR2 SVGIG (reference sequence). Deletions cut 2 bases from V and 5 bases from J, with 9 bases between. The CDR3 sequence is 12 residues long.